The 3 T cell receptor beta chains reported below all come from one sample, sequenced in a study of T cell repertoires in cytomegalovirus infection. The antigens these receptors bind are not known. TCRdb ran MiXCR on the reads and lists one entry per CDR3 protein. The table shows about 830,000 distinct CDR3 sequences, with around a third occurring only once. The sample here was cultured CD8+ T cells from PBMCs, taken from culture after CMV antigen stimulation. The source of these receptors is a human donor in good health (CMV status not recorded). Some clones in this sample may be carry-over from other donors' samples.

This clonotype was observed many times. The gene calls are TRBV7-8 and TRBJ2-2; D is unresolved. Germline loops: CDR1 SGHVS, CDR2 FQNEAQ. With 6 bases removed from V and 5 bases from J, the gap between germline ends came to 13 bases. The CDR3 runs to 14 residues. The CDR3 nucleotides read TGTGCCAGCAGTTCGGACGGTTTAACCGGGGAGCTGTTTTTT. This encodes CASSSDGLTGELFF.

There are a few counts of this clonotype. The rearrangement uses TRBV10-2 and TRBJ2-2; 8 bases are a match to TRBD1. Germline CDR1 WSHSY, CDR2 SAAADI. This CDR3 has 17 amino acids. J was trimmed by 1 base and V by 0 bases; bases with no gene match: 4. The CDR3 bases are TGCGCCAGCAGTGAGTCGATTGGACAGGGGAACACCGGGGAGCTGTTTTTT. Translated, it gives CASSESIGQGNTGELFF.

The sample holds a few counts of this clonotype. The chain uses TRBV6-5 and TRBJ2-3; a possible D gene is TRBD1 (6 bases). Germline loops: CDR1 MNHEY, CDR2 SVGAGI. The CDR3 runs 16 residues. V was trimmed by 0 bases and J by 6 bases, leaving 16 bases between them. The CDR3 is CASSYSRDTRLDTQYF. The CDR3 nucleotides are TGTGCCAGCAGTTACTCGAGGGACACGCGTCTGGATACGCAGTATTTT.